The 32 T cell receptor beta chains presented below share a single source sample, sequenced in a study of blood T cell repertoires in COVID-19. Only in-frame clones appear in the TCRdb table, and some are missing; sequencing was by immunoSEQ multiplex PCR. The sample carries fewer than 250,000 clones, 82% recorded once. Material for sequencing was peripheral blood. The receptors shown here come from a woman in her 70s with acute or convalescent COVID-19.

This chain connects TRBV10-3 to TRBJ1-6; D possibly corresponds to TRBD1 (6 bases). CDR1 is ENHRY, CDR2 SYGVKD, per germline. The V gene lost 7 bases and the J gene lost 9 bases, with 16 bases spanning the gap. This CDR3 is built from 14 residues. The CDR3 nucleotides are TGTGCCATCACTCAGGGGCCGGAATTTTCACCCCTCCACTTT. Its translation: CAITQGPEFSPLHF.

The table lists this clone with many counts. This CDR3 reads CASSAIVDTQYF. CDR3 in DNA: TGTGCCAGCAGTGCAATAGTAGATACGCAGTATTTT. The chain combines TRBV2 with TRBJ2-3; no clear D. Between the trimmed V and J ends, which lost 4 bases and 5 bases, there was a span of 7 bases. Germline V gives CDR1 SNHLY, CDR2 FYNNEI. The CDR3 is 12 residues long.

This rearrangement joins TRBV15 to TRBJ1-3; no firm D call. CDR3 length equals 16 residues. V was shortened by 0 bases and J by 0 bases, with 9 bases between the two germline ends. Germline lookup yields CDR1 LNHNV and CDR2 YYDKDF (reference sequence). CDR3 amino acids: CATSRDPTDSGNTIYF. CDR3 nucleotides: TGTGCCACCAGCAGAGATCCCACAGACTCTGGAAACACCATATATTTT.

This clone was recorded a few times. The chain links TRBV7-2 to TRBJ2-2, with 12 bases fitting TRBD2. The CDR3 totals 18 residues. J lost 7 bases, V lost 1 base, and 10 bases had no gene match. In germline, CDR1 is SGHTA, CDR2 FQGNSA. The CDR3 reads CASSLGQLAGGPGGELFF. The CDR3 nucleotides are TGTGCCAGCAGCTTAGGGCAGCTAGCGGGGGGGCCTGGCGGGGAGCTGTTTTTT.

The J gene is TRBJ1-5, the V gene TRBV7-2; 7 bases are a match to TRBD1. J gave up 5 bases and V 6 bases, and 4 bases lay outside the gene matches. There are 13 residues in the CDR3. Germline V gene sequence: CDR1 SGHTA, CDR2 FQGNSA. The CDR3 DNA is TGTGCCAGCAGTTCGCAGGGGGATCAGCCCCAGCATTTT. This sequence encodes CASSSQGDQPQHF.

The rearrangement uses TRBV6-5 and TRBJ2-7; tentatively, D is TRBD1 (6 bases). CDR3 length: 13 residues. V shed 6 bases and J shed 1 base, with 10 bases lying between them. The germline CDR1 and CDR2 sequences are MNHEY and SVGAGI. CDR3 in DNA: TGTGCCAGCAGGGCAGGGGTTTCCTACGAGCAGTACTTC. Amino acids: CASRAGVSYEQYF.

The CDR3 coding sequence is TGCGCCAGCAGCCCGGGACAGGGGTTCGGTGAGCAGTTCTTC. Its translation is CASSPGQGFGEQFF. V and J are TRBV10-1 and TRBJ2-1; TRBD1 aligns across 10 bases. CDR1 is WNHNN, CDR2 SYGVQD, per germline (reference sequence). This CDR3 has 14 residues. The J segment lost 9 bases and the V segment lost 6 bases, leaving 8 bases of the junction unmatched.

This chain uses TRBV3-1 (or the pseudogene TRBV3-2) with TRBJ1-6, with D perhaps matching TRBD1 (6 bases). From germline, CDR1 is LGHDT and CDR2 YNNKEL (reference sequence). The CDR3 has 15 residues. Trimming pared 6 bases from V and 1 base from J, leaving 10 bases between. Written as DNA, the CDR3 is TGTGCCAGCAGTCACAGGGATTCCTATAATTCACCCCTCCACTTT. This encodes CASSHRDSYNSPLHF.

CDR3 loop: CASSLNIGQGSYNEQFF. The CDR3 nucleotides read TGTGCCAGCAGCTTAAATATAGGACAGGGATCTTACAATGAGCAGTTCTTC. The chain employs TRBV11-3 and TRBJ2-1; TRBD1 matches at 8 bases. In germline, CDR1 is SGHNT, CDR2 YENEEA. This CDR3 region has 17 residues. J was trimmed by 4 bases and V by 2 bases; bases with no gene match: 10.

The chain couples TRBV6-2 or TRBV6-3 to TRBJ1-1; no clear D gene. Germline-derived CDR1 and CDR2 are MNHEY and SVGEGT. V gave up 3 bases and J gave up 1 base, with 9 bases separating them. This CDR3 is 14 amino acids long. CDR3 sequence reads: CASSYLRANTEAFF. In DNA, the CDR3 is TGTGCCAGCAGTTATCTACGTGCGAACACTGAAGCTTTCTTT.

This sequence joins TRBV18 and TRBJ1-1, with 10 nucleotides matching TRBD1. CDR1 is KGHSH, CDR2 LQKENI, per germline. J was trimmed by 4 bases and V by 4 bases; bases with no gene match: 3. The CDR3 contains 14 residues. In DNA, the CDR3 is TGTGCCAGCTCACGGGGACAGGGGACCACTGAAGCTTTCTTT. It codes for CASSRGQGTTEAFF.

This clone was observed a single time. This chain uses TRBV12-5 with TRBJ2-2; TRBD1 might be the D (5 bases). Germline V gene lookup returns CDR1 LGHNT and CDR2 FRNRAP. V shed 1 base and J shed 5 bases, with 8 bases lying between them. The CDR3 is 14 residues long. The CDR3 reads CASGLGQGTGELFF. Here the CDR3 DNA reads TGTGCTAGTGGTTTGGGGCAGGGAACCGGGGAGCTGTTTTTT.

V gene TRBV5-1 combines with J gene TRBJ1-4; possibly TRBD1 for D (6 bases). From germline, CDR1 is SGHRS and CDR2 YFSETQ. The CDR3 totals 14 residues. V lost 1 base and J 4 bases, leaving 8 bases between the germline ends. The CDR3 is CASSLTGLNEKLFF. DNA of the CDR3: TGCGCCAGCAGCTTGACAGGGCTTAATGAAAAACTGTTTTTT.

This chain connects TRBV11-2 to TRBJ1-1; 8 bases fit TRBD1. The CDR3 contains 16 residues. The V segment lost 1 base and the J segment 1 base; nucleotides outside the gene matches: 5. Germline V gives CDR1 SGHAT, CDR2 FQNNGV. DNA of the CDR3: TGTGCCAGCAGCTTAGTCGGGCAGGGGGCGAACACTGAAGCTTTCTTT. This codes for CASSLVGQGANTEAFF.

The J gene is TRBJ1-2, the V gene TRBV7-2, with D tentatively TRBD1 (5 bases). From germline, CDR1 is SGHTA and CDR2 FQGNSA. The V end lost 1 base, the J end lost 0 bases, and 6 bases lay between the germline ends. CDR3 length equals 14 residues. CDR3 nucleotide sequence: TGTGCCAGCAGCTTAGACAGGACTAACTATGGCTACACCTTC. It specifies CASSLDRTNYGYTF. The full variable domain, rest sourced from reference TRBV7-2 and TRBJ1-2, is GAGVSQSPSNKVTEKGKDVELRCDPISGHTALYWYRQSLGQGLEFLIYFQGNSAPDKSGLPSDRFSAERTGGSVSTLTIQRTQQEDSAVYLCASSLDRTNYGYTFGSGTRLTVV.

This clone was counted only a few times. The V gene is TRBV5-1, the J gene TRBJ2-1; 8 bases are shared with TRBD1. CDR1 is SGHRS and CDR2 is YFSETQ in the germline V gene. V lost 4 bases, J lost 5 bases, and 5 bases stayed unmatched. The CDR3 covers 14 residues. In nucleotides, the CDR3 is TGCGCCAGCAGCAGCCGACAGGGGAACAATGAGCAGTTCTTC. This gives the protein CASSSRQGNNEQFF.

CDR3 loop: CASRRGPGDTEAFF. CDR3 nucleotides: TGCGCCAGCAGACGGGGTCCGGGGGACACTGAAGCTTTCTTT. The chain links TRBV10-1 to TRBJ1-1; a possible D gene is TRBD1 (5 bases). The length of the CDR3 is 14 residues. CDR1 is WNHNN and CDR2 is SYGVQD in the germline V gene (reference sequence). V lost 6 bases and J 3 bases, leaving 14 bases between the germline ends.

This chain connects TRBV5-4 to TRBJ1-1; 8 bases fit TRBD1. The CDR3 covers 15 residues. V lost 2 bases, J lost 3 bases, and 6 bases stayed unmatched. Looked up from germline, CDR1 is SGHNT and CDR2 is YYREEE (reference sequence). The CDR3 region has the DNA TGTGCCAGCAGCTTTGGACAGGGATCATACACTGAAGCTTTCTTT. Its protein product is CASSFGQGSYTEAFF.

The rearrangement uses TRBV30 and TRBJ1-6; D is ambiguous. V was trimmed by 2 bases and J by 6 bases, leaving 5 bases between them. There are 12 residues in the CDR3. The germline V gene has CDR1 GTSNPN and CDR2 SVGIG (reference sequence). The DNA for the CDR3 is TGTGCCTGGAGTCCCATTAATTCACCCCTCCACTTT. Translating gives CAWSPINSPLHF. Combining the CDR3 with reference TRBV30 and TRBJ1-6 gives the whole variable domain SQTIHQWPATLVQPVGSPLSLECTVEGTSNPNLYWYRQAAGRGLQLLFYSVGIGQISSEVPQNLSASRPQDRQFILSSKKLLLSDSGFYLCAWSPINSPLHFGNGTRLTVT.

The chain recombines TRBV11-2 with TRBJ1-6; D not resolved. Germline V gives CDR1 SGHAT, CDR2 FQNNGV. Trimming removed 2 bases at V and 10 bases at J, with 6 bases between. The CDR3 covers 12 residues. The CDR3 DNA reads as TGTGCCAGCAGCTTATCCTACTCACCCCTCCACTTT. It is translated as CASSLSYSPLHF.

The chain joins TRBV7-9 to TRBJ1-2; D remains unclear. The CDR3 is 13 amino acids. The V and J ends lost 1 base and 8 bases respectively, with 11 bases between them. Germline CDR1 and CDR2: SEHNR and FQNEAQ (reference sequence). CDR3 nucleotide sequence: TGTGCCAGCAGCTTAGTAGGTCGGGAAGGCTACACCTTC. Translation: CASSLVGREGYTF. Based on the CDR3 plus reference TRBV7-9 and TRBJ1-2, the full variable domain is DTGVSQNPRHKITKRGQNVTFRCDPISEHNRLYWYRQTLGQGPEFLTYFQNEAQLEKSRLLSDRFSAERPKGSFSTLEIQRTEQGDSAMYLCASSLVGREGYTFGSGTRLTVV.

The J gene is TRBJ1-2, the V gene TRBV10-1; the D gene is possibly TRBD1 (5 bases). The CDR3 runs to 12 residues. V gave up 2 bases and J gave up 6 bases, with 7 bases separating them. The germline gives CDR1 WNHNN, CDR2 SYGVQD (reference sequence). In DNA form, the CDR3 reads TGCGCCAGCAGTGAGGGCAGGGATGGCTACACCTTC. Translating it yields CASSEGRDGYTF.

CDR3 sequence (DNA): TGTGCCAGTAGTTTCCTCGGGACAGTCTACAATCAGCCCCAGCATTTT. It is translated as CASSFLGTVYNQPQHF. V gene TRBV19 combines with J gene TRBJ1-5, with 7 positions matching TRBD1. With 5 bases clipped from V and 3 bases from J, the junction kept 10 bases outside the gene matches. Per germline, CDR1 LNHDA and CDR2 SQIVND (reference sequence). The CDR3 totals 16 residues.

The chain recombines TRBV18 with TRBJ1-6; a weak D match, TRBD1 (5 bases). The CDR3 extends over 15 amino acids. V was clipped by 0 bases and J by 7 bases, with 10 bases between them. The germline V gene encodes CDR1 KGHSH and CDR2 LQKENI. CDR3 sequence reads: CASSPPARVNSPLHF. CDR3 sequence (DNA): TGTGCCAGCTCACCACCGGCCAGGGTGAATTCACCCCTCCACTTT.

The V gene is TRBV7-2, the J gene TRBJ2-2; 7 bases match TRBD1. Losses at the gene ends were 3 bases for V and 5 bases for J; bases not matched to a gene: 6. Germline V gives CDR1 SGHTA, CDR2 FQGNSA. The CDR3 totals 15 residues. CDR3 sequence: CASSFATGWTGELFF. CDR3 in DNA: TGTGCCAGCAGCTTCGCGACAGGGTGGACCGGGGAGCTGTTTTTT.

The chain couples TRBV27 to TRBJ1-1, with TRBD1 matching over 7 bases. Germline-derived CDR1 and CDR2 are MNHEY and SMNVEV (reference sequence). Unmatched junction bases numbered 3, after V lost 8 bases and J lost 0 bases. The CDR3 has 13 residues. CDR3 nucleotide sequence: TGTGCCAGCTCCGGGACAGTGAACACTGAAGCTTTCTTT. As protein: CASSGTVNTEAFF.

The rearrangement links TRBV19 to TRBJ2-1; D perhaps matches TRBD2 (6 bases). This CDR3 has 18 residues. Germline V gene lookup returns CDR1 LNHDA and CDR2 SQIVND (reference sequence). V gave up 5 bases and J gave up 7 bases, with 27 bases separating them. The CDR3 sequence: CASSFMGRGLRPMNEQFF. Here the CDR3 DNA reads TGTGCCAGTAGTTTCATGGGCCGGGGACTCCGTCCGATGAATGAGCAGTTCTTC.

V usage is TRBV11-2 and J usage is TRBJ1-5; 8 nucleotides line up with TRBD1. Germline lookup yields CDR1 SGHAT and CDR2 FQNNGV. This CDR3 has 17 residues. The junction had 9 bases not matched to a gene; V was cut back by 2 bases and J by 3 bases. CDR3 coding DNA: TGTGCCAGCAGCTTATCTCCGGGACAGGCTTTCAATCAGCCCCAGCATTTT. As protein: CASSLSPGQAFNQPQHF.

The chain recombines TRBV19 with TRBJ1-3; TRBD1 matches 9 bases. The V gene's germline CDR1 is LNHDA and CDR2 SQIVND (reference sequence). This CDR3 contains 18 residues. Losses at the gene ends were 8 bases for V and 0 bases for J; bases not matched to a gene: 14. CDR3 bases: TGTGCCAGTGTTGGGACAGGGACGCCCTATAGCTCTGGAAACACCATATATTTT. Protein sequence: CASVGTGTPYSSGNTIYF.

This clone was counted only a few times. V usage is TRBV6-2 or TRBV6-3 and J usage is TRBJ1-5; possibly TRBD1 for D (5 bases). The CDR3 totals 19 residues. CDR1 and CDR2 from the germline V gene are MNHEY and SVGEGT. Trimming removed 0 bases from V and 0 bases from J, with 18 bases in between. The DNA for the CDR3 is TGTGCCAGCAGTTACTCGGCAGGGATGGGGGGATATAGCAATCAGCCCCAGCATTTT. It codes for CASSYSAGMGGYSNQPQHF.

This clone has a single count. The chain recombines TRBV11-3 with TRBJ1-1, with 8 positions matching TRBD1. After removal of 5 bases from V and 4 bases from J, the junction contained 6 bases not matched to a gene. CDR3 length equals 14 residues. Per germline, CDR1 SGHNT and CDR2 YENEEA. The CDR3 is CASSAQGAGTEAFF. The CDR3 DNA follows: TGTGCCAGCAGCGCGCAGGGGGCCGGCACTGAAGCTTTCTTT.

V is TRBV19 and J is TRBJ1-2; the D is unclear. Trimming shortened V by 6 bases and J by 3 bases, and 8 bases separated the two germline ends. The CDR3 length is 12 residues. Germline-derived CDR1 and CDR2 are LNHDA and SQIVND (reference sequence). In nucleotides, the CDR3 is TGTGCCAGTAGAACCGGGGACTATGGCTACACCTTC. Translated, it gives CASRTGDYGYTF.